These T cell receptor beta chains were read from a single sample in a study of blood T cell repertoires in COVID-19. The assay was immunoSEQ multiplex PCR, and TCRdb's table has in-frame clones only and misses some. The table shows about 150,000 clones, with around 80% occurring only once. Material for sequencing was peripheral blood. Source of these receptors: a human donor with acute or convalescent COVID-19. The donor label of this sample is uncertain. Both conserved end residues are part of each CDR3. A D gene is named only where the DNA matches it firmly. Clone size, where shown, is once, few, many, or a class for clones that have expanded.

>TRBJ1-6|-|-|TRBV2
TGTGCCAGCAGGCGGGGTTATAATTCACCCCTCCACTTT
CASRRGYNSPLHF
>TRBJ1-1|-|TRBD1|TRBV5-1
TGCGCCAGCAGCTCGGAGACCACAGGGGATTCTGAAGCTTTCTTT
CASSSETTGDSEAFF
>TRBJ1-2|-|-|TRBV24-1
TGTGCCACCAGTGATTTTCCAGGGTATGGCTACACCTTC
CATSDFPGYGYTF
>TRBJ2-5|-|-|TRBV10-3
TGTGCCATCGGGTTAGACTGGGAGACCCAGTACTTC
CAIGLDWETQYF
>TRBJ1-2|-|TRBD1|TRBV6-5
TGTGCCAGCAGCTTCGGACAGGGGACTGGCTACACCTTC
CASSFGQGTGYTF
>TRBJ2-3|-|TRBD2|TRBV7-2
TGTGCCAGCAGCTTAGTTCGAGCGGGAGGAGATACGCAGTATTTT
CASSLVRAGGDTQYF
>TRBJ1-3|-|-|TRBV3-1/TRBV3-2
TGTGCCAGCAGCCGCCCAATAAAGGGGACTCCTGGAAACACCATATATTTT
CASSRPIKGTPGNTIYF
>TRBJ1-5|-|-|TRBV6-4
TGTGCCAGCAGTGACTCGCAGACTAGACAGCCCCAGCATTTT
CASSDSQTRQPQHF
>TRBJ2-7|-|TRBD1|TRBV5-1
TGCGCCAGCAGCAGAGGGACAGGGGAAAGCGAGCAGTACTTC
CASSRGTGESEQYF
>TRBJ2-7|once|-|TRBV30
TGTGCCTGGTCACAGGGCTCCTCCTACGAGCAGTACTTC
CAWSQGSSYEQYF
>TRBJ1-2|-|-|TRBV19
TGTGCCAGTAGTATCCGTAACTATGGCTACACCTTC
CASSIRNYGYTF
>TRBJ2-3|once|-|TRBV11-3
TGTGCCAGCAGCCGGCTAGGGAGAAGCACAGATACGCAGTATTTT
CASSRLGRSTDTQYF
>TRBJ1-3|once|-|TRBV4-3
TGCGCCAGCAGCCATTCTATTGGCTCTGGAAACACCATATATTTT
CASSHSIGSGNTIYF
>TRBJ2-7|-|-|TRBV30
TGTGCCTGGAGTGTAGCCCCGAGTGGCGAGCAGTACTTC
CAWSVAPSGEQYF
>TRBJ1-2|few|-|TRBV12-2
TGTGCAAGTCCCCGGAGGAAGCGAACCTTCTATGGCTACACCTTC
CASPRRKRTFYGYTF
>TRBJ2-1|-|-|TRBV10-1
TGCGCCAGCAGTGTCAGCGGGACAGGATACAATGAGCAGTTCTTC
CASSVSGTGYNEQFF
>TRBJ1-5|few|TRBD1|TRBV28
TGTGCCAGCACCGGGACAGGGGTAAATCAGCCCCAGCATTTT
CASTGTGVNQPQHF